This TCR beta chain emerged from a study of Ad26.COV2.S vaccination and SARS-CoV-2 variants. Study overall: Dosing was one shot or two shots 56 days apart.

Stated treatment: 15 to 20 received Ad26.COV2.S at low or high dose, single or two shots; about 5 received placebo; per-sample allocation not given. Following the first vaccine or placebo injection, samples were taken on day 63. Germline trimming cut 2 bases from V and 3 bases from J; bases unmatched to any gene: 0. Germline loops: CDR1 MNHEY, CDR2 SVGEGT. The CDR3 length is 14 residues. The protocol was immunoSEQ multiplex PCR, while the TCRdb copy is restricted to in-frame clones and leaves out a portion. The data show 410,000 or so clones, around 92% seen once. The chain links TRBV6-2 or TRBV6-3 to TRBJ2-7, with 11 nucleotides matching TRBD2. The sequencing used peripheral blood, collected in a trial of Ad26.COV2.S vaccine versus placebo. This TCR was sampled from a person aged 18-65 years who received the Ad26.COV2.S COVID-19 vaccine or a placebo. CDR3 amino acids: CASSYTSGGYEQYF. CDR3 DNA: TGTGCCAGCAGTTACACTAGCGGGGGCTACGAGCAGTACTTC.